This TCR beta chain was sequenced in a study of OX40 agonist ivuxolimab in advanced cancers. General study points: Expanded clones were, on average, more numerous among CD8+ T cells than CD4+. Still undetermined is the antigen specificity of the expanded peripheral T cells.

Comments on this clone: As yet, its antigen is unknown.

Profiling relied on immunoSEQ multiplex PCR, and the TCRdb table lists in-frame clones only, not all of them. The sample gives around 62,000 clones, around 80% of which show up once; 5.5% is in the top ten. Trimming left V 1 base short and J 0 bases short, with 13 bases between. In germline, CDR1 is SGHTA, CDR2 FQGNSA. The CDR3 is made up of 17 amino acids. This sequence originates from an adult with an advanced solid tumor such as melanoma, head and neck, liver or kidney cancer. Sequencing was performed on CD4+ or CD8+ T cells sorted from blood, taken in a trial of the OX40 agonist ivuxolimab. The V and J genes are TRBV7-2 and TRBJ1-5, with D possibly being TRBD1 (5 bases). DNA for the CDR3: TGTGCCAGCAGCTTAGGGGTAAGACAGACTAGCAATCAGCCCCAGCATTTT. This codes for CASSLGVRQTSNQPQHF.